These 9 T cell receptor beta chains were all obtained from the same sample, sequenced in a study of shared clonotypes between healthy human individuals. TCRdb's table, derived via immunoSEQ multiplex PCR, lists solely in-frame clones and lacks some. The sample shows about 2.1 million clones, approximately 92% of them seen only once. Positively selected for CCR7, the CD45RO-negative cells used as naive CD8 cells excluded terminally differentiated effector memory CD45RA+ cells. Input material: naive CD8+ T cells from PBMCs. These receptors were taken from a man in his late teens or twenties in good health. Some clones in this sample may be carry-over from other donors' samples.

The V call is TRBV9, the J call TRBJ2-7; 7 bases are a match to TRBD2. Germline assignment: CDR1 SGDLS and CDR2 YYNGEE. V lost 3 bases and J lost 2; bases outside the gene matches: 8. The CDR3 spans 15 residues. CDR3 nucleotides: TGTGCCAGCAGCGGAGGGGAAGGGAGGGCCTACGAGCAGTACTTC. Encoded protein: CASSGGEGRAYEQYF.

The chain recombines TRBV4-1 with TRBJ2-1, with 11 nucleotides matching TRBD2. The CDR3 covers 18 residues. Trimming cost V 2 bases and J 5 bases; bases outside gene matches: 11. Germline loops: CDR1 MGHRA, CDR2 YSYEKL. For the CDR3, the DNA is TGCGCCAGCAGCCAACGGCGAACGGGACTAGCGGTGGACAATGAGCAGTTCTTC. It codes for CASSQRRTGLAVDNEQFF.

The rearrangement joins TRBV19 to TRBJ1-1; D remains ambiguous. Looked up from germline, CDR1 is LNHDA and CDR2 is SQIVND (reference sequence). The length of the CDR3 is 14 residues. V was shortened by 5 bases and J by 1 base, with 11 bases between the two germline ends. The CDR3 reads CASSPGRKNTEAFF. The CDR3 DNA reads TGTGCCAGTAGTCCTGGACGGAAGAACACTGAAGCTTTCTTT.

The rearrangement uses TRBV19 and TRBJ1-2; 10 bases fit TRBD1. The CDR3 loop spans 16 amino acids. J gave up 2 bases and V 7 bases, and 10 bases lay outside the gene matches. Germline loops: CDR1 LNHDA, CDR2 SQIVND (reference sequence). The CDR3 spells CASMATGGPGNYGYTF. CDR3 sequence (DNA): TGTGCCAGTATGGCGACAGGGGGCCCAGGGAACTATGGCTACACCTTC.

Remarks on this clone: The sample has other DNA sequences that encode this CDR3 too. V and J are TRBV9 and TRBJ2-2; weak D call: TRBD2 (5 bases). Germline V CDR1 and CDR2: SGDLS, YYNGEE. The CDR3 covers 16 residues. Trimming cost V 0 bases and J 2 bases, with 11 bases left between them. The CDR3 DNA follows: TGTGCCAGCAGCGTAGGTGGCCTAGCTAACACCGGGGAGCTGTTTTTT. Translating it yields CASSVGGLANTGELFF.

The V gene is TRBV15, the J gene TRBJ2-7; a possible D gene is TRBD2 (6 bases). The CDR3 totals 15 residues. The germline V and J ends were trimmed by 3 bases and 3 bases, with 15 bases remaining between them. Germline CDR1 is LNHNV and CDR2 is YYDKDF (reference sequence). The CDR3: CATSRPSGRNYEQYF. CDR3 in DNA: TGTGCCACCAGCAGGCCAAGCGGGCGGAACTACGAGCAGTACTTC. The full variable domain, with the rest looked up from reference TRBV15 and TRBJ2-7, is DAMVIQNPRYQVTQFGKPVTLSCSQTLNHNVMYWYQQKSSQAPKLLFHYYDKDFNNEADTPDNFQSRRPNTSFCFLDIRSPGLGDTAMYLCATSRPSGRNYEQYFGPGTRLTVT.

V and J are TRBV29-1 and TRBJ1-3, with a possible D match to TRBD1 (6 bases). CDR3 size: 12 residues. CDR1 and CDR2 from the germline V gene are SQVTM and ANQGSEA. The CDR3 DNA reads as TGCATTACACAGGGCTCTGGAAACACCATATATTTT. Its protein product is CITQGSGNTIYF.

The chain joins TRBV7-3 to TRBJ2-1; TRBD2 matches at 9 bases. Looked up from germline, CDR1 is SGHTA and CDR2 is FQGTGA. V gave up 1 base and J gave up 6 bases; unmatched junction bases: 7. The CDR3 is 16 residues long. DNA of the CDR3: TGTGCCAGCAGCTTAAGATGGCGGGAGGGCCCCAATGAGCAGTTCTTC. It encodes CASSLRWREGPNEQFF.

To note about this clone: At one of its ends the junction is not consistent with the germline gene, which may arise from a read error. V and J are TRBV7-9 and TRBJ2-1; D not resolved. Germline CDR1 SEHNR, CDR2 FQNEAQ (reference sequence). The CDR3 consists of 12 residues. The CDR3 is CASSLGPIERFF. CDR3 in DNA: TGTGCCAGCAGCTTAGGTCCAATTGAGCGGTTCTTC.